The rows below give T cell receptor beta chains drawn from one sample of a study of Ad26.COV2.S vaccination and SARS-CoV-2 variants. TCRdb keeps only in-frame clones here, not all; method: immunoSEQ multiplex PCR. This table holds about 240,000 clones, roughly 88% found once. This specimen consisted of peripheral blood, obtained in a trial of Ad26.COV2.S vaccine versus placebo. The receptor set was obtained from a person between 18 and 59 years old who received the Ad26.COV2.S COVID-19 vaccine or a placebo. The CDR3 runs from the conserved cysteine through the conserved F or W. The D gene is left open where the match is weak. Expanded clones get a size class; other rows say once, few or many, or leave the size out.

>TRBD1|TRBJ1-4|once|TRBV11-2
CASSPTIGQGFGEKLFF
TGTGCCAGCAGCCCTACCATCGGACAGGGGTTCGGGGAAAAACTGTTTTTT
>TRBD2|TRBJ2-1|once|TRBV7-2
CASSLGVSSGSGYEQFF
TGTGCCAGCAGCTTAGGAGTATCTAGCGGGAGCGGTTATGAGCAGTTCTTC
>-|TRBJ1-1|-|TRBV28
CASSDLQGGGTEAFF
TGTGCCAGCAGTGATTTACAGGGCGGGGGGACTGAAGCTTTCTTT
>TRBD2|TRBJ2-7|-|TRBV11-2
CASSRLASYEQYF
TGTGCCAGCAGCCGACTAGCTTCCTACGAGCAGTACTTC
>-|TRBJ2-7|-|TRBV6-5
CASSYSGLSSIYEQYF
TGTGCCAGCAGTTACTCGGGACTCTCGTCGATCTACGAGCAGTACTTC
>-|TRBJ2-3|-|TRBV19
CASSSLTGNTDTQYF
TGTGCCAGTAGTTCTCTGACAGGTAACACAGATACGCAGTATTTT
>-|TRBJ2-5|few|TRBV2
CASSLDRQETQYF
TGTGCCAGCAGTCTGGACAGACAAGAGACCCAGTACTTC
>-|TRBJ2-5|-|TRBV18
CASSRSVTQETQYF
TGTGCCAGCTCACGTTCAGTGACACAAGAGACCCAGTACTTC
>-|TRBJ2-5|-|TRBV2
CASSGGNFETQYF
TGTGCCAGCAGTGGCGGGAACTTCGAGACCCAGTACTTC
>-|TRBJ1-2|-|TRBV7-2
CASSLVSGEVNYGYTF
TGTGCCAGCAGCTTAGTATCAGGGGAGGTTAACTATGGCTACACCTTC
>-|TRBJ2-1|-|TRBV28
CASSSLTGPGFF
TGTGCCAGCAGTTCCCTAACAGGGCCAGGGTTCTTC
>-|TRBJ1-5|-|TRBV4-1
CASSSYGQPQHF
TGCGCCAGCAGCTCATATGGACAGCCCCAGCATTTT
>-|TRBJ2-7|-|TRBV11-2
CASSFPRYEQYF
TGTGCCAGCAGCTTCCCCCGCTACGAGCAGTACTTC
>-|TRBJ2-5|-|TRBV9
CASSVASQETQYF
TGTGCCAGCAGCGTAGCCTCTCAAGAGACCCAGTACTTC
>TRBD1|TRBJ1-2|few|TRBV28
CASKQDRGNYGYTF
TGTGCCAGCAAACAGGACAGGGGGAACTATGGCTACACCTTC
>-|TRBJ1-2|-|TRBV5-1
CASSPGQLANYGYTF
TGCGCCAGCAGCCCGGGACAACTAGCTAACTATGGCTACACCTTC
>-|TRBJ1-2|-|TRBV5-6
CASSGHGPADGYTF
TGTGCCAGCAGCGGGCACGGGCCAGCGGATGGCTACACCTTC
>-|TRBJ1-5|-|TRBV18
CASSPGSSEQPQHF
TGTGCCAGCTCGCCCGGATCGTCGGAACAGCCCCAGCATTTT
>-|TRBJ2-1|once|TRBV19
CASKILGQFF
TGTGCCAGTAAAATCCTGGGGCAGTTCTTC
>TRBD1|TRBJ1-2|-|TRBV30
CAWGRGLDYGYTF
TGTGCCTGGGGTAGGGGGCTGGACTATGGCTACACCTTC
>TRBD2|TRBJ2-1|-|TRBV4-3
CASSQDRGLAGLNEQFF
TGCGCCAGCAGCCAAGATCGGGGACTAGCGGGACTCAATGAGCAGTTCTTC
>TRBD2|TRBJ2-3|-|TRBV7-2
CASSSRRSLAGESTQYF
TGTGCCAGCAGCTCCCGGAGGAGTCTAGCGGGGGAATCAACGCAGTATTTT
>-|TRBJ1-6|-|TRBV13
CASSSGWKNSPLHF
TGTGCCAGCAGCTCGGGATGGAAAAATTCACCCCTCCACTTT
>-|TRBJ2-3|-|TRBV15
CATSGLASSTDTQYF
TGTGCCACCAGCGGCTTAGCGTCTAGCACAGATACGCAGTATTTT
>TRBD2|TRBJ2-7|-|TRBV28
CASTLGTSASYEQYF
TGTGCCAGCACCCTTGGGACTAGCGCATCCTACGAGCAGTACTTC
>TRBD2|TRBJ2-2|once|TRBV5-1
CASRRGGRENTGELFF
TGCGCCAGCAGAAGGGGCGGGAGGGAGAACACCGGGGAGCTGTTTTTT
>-|TRBJ2-7|-|TRBV18
CASSPNSLVYEQYF
TGTGCCAGCTCACCAAATTCCTTGGTCTACGAGCAGTACTTC
>TRBD2|TRBJ2-7|-|TRBV11-2
CASSPRFLAGVHEQYF
TGTGCCAGCAGCCCCCGTTTCCTAGCGGGAGTCCACGAGCAGTACTTC
>-|TRBJ1-4|-|TRBV3-1/TRBV3-2
CATRGVATNEKLFF
TGTGCCACCAGAGGCGTGGCAACTAATGAAAAACTGTTTTTT
>-|TRBJ1-1|once|TRBV11-1
CASSSPGEMYTEAFF
TGTGCCAGCAGCTCCCCAGGGGAGATGTACACTGAAGCTTTCTTT
>-|TRBJ1-1|few|TRBV7-3
CASSQGGTEAFF
TGTGCCAGCAGCCAAGGGGGGACTGAAGCTTTCTTT
>-|TRBJ1-2|once|TRBV11-2
CASSLGRVDGYTF
TGTGCCAGCAGCTTAGGCAGGGTTGACGGCTACACCTTC
>-|TRBJ2-3|-|TRBV28
CASSFPGGTDTQYF
TGTGCCAGCAGTTTCCCCGGCGGCACAGATACGCAGTATTTT
>-|TRBJ1-1|-|TRBV7-2
CGAGGDTEAFF
TGTGGAGCGGGGGGTGACACTGAAGCTTTCTTT
>TRBD2|TRBJ2-5|-|TRBV6-2/TRBV6-3
CASSALRGAQETQYF
TGTGCCAGCAGTGCCCTGCGGGGGGCCCAAGAGACCCAGTACTTC
>-|TRBJ1-5|few|TRBV10-3
CAISDPVVNQPQHF
TGTGCCATCAGTGACCCCGTCGTGAATCAGCCCCAGCATTTT
>TRBD1|TRBJ1-1|-|TRBV15
CATSRGDRNTEAFF
TGTGCCACCAGCAGAGGGGACAGGAACACTGAAGCTTTCTTT
>-|TRBJ2-7|-|TRBV6-5
CASSYSNGQSYEQYF
TGTGCCAGCAGTTACTCGAATGGACAGAGCTACGAGCAGTACTTC
>TRBD1|TRBJ2-7|once|TRBV18
CASSPVTGQTYEQYF
TGTGCCAGCTCACCCGTGACAGGGCAGACCTACGAGCAGTACTTC
>TRBD1|TRBJ1-5|-|TRBV7-8
CASRQDRVGDNQPQHF
TGTGCCAGCAGACAAGACAGGGTCGGTGACAATCAGCCCCAGCATTTT
>TRBD1|TRBJ1-1|-|TRBV4-1
CASTQDRGLAEAFF
TGCGCCAGCACCCAGGACAGGGGTTTGGCTGAAGCTTTCTTT
>TRBD1|TRBJ2-7|-|TRBV28
CASSSPDRVLSYEQYF
TGTGCCAGCAGCTCCCCCGACAGGGTACTTTCCTACGAGCAGTACTTC
>TRBD2|TRBJ2-7|-|TRBV2
CASSGRLAGSSYEQYF
TGTGCCAGCAGTGGGAGACTAGCGGGGAGCTCCTACGAGCAGTACTTC
>-|TRBJ2-3|-|TRBV4-1
CASSLVISTDTQYF
TGCGCCAGCAGCCTTGTAATCTCCACAGATACGCAGTATTTT
>-|TRBJ1-1|-|TRBV5-8
CASSWGGGKAFF
TGTGCCAGCAGCTGGGGGGGCGGTAAAGCTTTCTTT
>-|TRBJ2-5|-|TRBV24-1
CATSDVETQYF
TGTGCCACCAGTGATGTGGAGACCCAGTACTTC
>TRBD2|TRBJ2-1|-|TRBV9
CASSPGASGGAREQFF
TGTGCCAGCAGCCCCGGGGCTAGCGGGGGGGCCAGGGAGCAGTTCTTC
>-|TRBJ1-4|-|TRBV19
CASSIGPYGGAGEKLFF
TGTGCCAGTAGTATTGGGCCTTACGGAGGGGCAGGTGAAAAACTGTTTTTT
>TRBD1|TRBJ2-3|-|TRBV19
CASSIGDRSTDTQYF
TGTGCCAGTAGTATAGGGGACAGAAGCACAGATACGCAGTATTTT
>TRBD2|TRBJ2-7|-|TRBV5-1
CASSQAGGSRGEQYF
TGCGCCAGCAGCCAAGCGGGGGGCTCGCGGGGCGAGCAGTACTTC
>TRBD1|TRBJ1-2|-|TRBV7-2
CASGDRFAYTF
TGTGCCAGCGGGGACAGGTTTGCCTACACCTTC
>-|TRBJ2-5|-|TRBV7-9
CASSLVETQYF
TGTGCCAGCAGCTTAGTGGAGACCCAGTACTTC